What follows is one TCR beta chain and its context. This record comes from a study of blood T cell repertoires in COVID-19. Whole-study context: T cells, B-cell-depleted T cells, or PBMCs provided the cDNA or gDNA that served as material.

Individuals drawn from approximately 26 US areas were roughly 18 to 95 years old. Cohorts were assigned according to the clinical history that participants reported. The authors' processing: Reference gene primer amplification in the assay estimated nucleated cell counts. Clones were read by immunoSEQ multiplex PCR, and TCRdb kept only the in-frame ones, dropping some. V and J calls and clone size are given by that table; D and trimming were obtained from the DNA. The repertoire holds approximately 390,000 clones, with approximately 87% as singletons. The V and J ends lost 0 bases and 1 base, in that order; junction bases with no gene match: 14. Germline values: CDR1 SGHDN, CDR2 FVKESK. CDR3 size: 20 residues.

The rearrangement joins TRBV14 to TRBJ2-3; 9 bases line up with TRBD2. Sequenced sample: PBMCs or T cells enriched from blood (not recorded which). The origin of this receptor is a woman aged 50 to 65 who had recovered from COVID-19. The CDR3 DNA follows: TGTGCCAGCAGCCAAGAAATCTACGCGGGGGGGCTCTTTGGCACAGATACGCAGTATTTT. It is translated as CASSQEIYAGGLFGTDTQYF.